Each of the 28 T cell receptor beta chains below was sequenced from the same sample in a study of CXCR3-negative and CXCR3-positive naive CD8 T cells. All TRB cDNA libraries came from 5' RACE performed with UMI labels. TCRdb re-called the 5' RACE reads; every CDR3 protein appears as one record, without DNA. Recorded for this sample: approximately 47,000 distinct CDR3 sequences. The specimen was naive CXCR3- CD8+ T cells from blood. Subset here: CD45RO-CCR7+CD27+CD95- naive CD8+ T cells lacking CXCR3 (TNR3-). These receptors were taken from a human donor in good health. Some clones in this sample may be carry-over from other donors' samples.

V usage is TRBV6-5 and J usage is TRBJ2-5; TCRdb picks TRBD1, but there is no DNA to check that call. The CDR3 loop spans 14 amino acids. The germline gives CDR1 MNHEY, CDR2 SVGAGI. The CDR3 protein is CASSYPQESGTQYF.

The rearrangement links TRBV12-3 or TRBV12-4 to TRBJ1-1; the TCRdb call, TRBD1, lacks DNA for checking. CDR3 length: 16 amino acids. CDR3 protein: CASSFWDSLPDTEAFF.

This chain uses TRBV28 with TRBJ1-4; the TRBD1 assignment by TCRdb is unverifiable without DNA. Germline V gene data show CDR1 as MDHEN and CDR2 as SYDVKM. CDR3 length: 12 amino acids. CDR3 in amino acids: CASSLGGEKLFF.

The chain couples TRBV20-1 to TRBJ2-1; TCRdb's D gene call, TRBD2, goes unchecked for lack of DNA. Germline assignment: CDR1 DFQATT and CDR2 SNEGSKA (reference sequence). This CDR3 is 15 amino acids long. This CDR3 is CSARVPGLASNEQFF.

The V call is TRBV4-1, the J call TRBJ2-1; the TRBD1 assignment by TCRdb is unverifiable without DNA. The V gene's germline CDR1 is MGHRA and CDR2 YSYEKL. The CDR3 totals 15 residues. The CDR3 sequence is CASSPGTGGNWGQFF.

The chain has TRBV28 and TRBJ1-1; TCRdb picks TRBD1, but there is no DNA to check that call. Germline V gene sequence: CDR1 MDHEN, CDR2 SYDVKM. CDR3 length equals 14 residues. This CDR3 is CASSPNRGNTEAFF.

V and J are TRBV6-5 and TRBJ2-1; TCRdb's assignment of TRBD2 cannot be checked, as there is no DNA. CDR1 is MNHEY and CDR2 is SVGAGI in the germline V gene. The CDR3 is 17 residues long. CDR3 in amino acids: CASSPVGSASSYNEQFF.

V usage is TRBV20-1 and J usage is TRBJ2-3; TCRdb's assignment of TRBD1 cannot be checked, as there is no DNA. The CDR3 consists of 15 residues. The germline V gene encodes CDR1 DFQATT and CDR2 SNEGSKA (reference sequence). The CDR3 sequence is CSANVRGQGTDTQYF.

The chain couples TRBV27 to TRBJ2-1; TCRdb calls TRBD1, which cannot be checked without DNA. Germline V gene data show CDR1 as MNHEY and CDR2 as SMNVEV (reference sequence). This CDR3 has 13 residues. CDR3 in amino acids: CASSATGTNEQFF.

The chain is built from TRBV9 and TRBJ2-3; TCRdb designates TRBD1, a call that cannot be tested without DNA. The CDR3 has 18 residues. In germline, CDR1 is SGDLS, CDR2 YYNGEE. CDR3 sequence: CASSPRVGGGDFTDTQYF.

The chain is built from TRBV6-4 and TRBJ1-2; lacking DNA, the TRBD1 call made by TCRdb goes unchecked. This CDR3 comprises 14 residues. CDR1 and CDR2 (germline): MRHNA, SNTAGT. The CDR3 loop reads CASSDSTGDLGYTF.

The chain joins TRBV9 to TRBJ2-7; there is no DNA to check the TCRdb D call of TRBD1. From germline, CDR1 is SGDLS and CDR2 YYNGEE. This CDR3 has 11 amino acids. Here the CDR3 reads CASSVGGEQYF.

The chain joins TRBV28 to TRBJ1-1. The CDR3 contains 13 residues. The germline gives CDR1 MDHEN, CDR2 SYDVKM. The CDR3 loop reads CASSLSGSLEAFF.

V is TRBV6-2 or TRBV6-3 and J is TRBJ2-4; the TCRdb call, TRBD1, lacks DNA for checking. Germline CDR1 MNHEY, CDR2 SVGEGT. The CDR3 extends over 16 amino acids. CDR3 amino acids: CASSYSTGSRGNIQYF.

The J gene is TRBJ2-1, the V gene TRBV14; TCRdb designates TRBD1, a call that cannot be tested without DNA. Germline CDR1 and CDR2: SGHDN and FVKESK. CDR3 length: 15 residues. The CDR3: CASSQGHYTYNEQFF.

The CDR3 sequence: CASSLEGRRANYGYTF. This chain uses TRBV5-1 with TRBJ1-2; checking the TCRdb D call of TRBD1 is not possible without DNA. CDR3 length equals 16 residues. The V gene's germline CDR1 is SGHRS and CDR2 YFSETQ.

V is TRBV28 and J is TRBJ1-5; no DNA is available, so the TRBD1 call from TCRdb remains unchecked. CDR3 size: 14 residues. CDR1 and CDR2 (germline): MDHEN, SYDVKM. Here the CDR3 reads CASSRDRVDQPQHF. Drawing the rest from reference TRBV28 and TRBJ1-5, the complete variable domain is DVKVTQSSRYLVKRTGEKVFLECVQDMDHENMFWYRQDPGLGLRLIYFSYDVKMKEKGDIPEGYSVSREKKERFSLILESASTNQTSMYLCASSRDRVDQPQHFGDGTRLSIL.

The V and J genes are TRBV5-1 and TRBJ2-5. Germline CDR1 is SGHRS and CDR2 is YFSETQ. The CDR3 covers 14 residues. The CDR3 sequence: CASSLNGRQETQYF. The full variable domain, in which reference TRBV5-1 and TRBJ2-5 provide the parts outside the CDR3, is KAGVTQTPRYLIKTRGQQVTLSCSPISGHRSVSWYQQTPGQGLQFLFEYFSETQRNKGNFPGRFSGRQFSNSRSEMNVSTLELGDSALYLCASSLNGRQETQYFGPGTRLLVL.

The rearrangement joins TRBV29-1 to TRBJ1-1; lacking DNA, the TRBD1 call made by TCRdb goes unchecked. Germline CDR1 is SQVTM and CDR2 is ANQGSEA. The CDR3 extends over 13 amino acids. The CDR3 spells CSVATDGGTEAFF.

The chain recombines TRBV29-1 with TRBJ2-7. The CDR3 loop spans 11 amino acids. Germline V gene sequence: CDR1 SQVTM, CDR2 ANQGSEA. CDR3: CSVEWGYEQYF.

V gene TRBV28 combines with J gene TRBJ1-6; TCRdb names TRBD1, which stays unverified in the absence of DNA. Germline V lookup: CDR1 MDHEN, CDR2 SYDVKM. This CDR3 is built from 16 residues. The CDR3 sequence: CASSSTDRAYNSPLHF.

J is TRBJ2-1 and V is TRBV3-1. The CDR3 sequence is 12 residues long. CDR1 LGHDT and CDR2 YNNKEL come from the germline V gene (reference sequence). This CDR3 is CASSQKYNEQFF.

The chain carries TRBV6-2 or TRBV6-3 and TRBJ2-7; as DNA is missing, the TRBD1 call by TCRdb cannot be tested. The CDR3 runs 16 residues. Germline loops: CDR1 MNHEY, CDR2 SVGEGT. CDR3 amino acids: CASSFPPETPLSEQYF.

The chain uses TRBV7-3 and TRBJ2-7; TCRdb returns TRBD1, unconfirmable since there is no DNA. Germline lookup yields CDR1 SGHTA and CDR2 FQGTGA. The CDR3 covers 13 residues. CDR3 sequence: CASSLLGGGEQYF.

This chain uses TRBV7-9 with TRBJ1-2. There are 14 residues in the CDR3. Germline loops: CDR1 SEHNR, CDR2 FQNEAQ (reference sequence). CDR3 in amino acids: CASSLATAIYGYTF.

The rearrangement uses TRBV20-1 and TRBJ1-2. The CDR3 covers 11 residues. The V gene's germline CDR1 is DFQATT and CDR2 SNEGSKA (reference sequence). The CDR3 here is CSATWDNGYTF.

The V and J genes are TRBV20-1 and TRBJ2-5; TCRdb's D gene call, TRBD2, goes unchecked for lack of DNA. Germline V gene lookup returns CDR1 DFQATT and CDR2 SNEGSKA (reference sequence). There are 19 residues in the CDR3. The CDR3 sequence is CSARFLVGTRRLGRETQYF.

The chain combines TRBV24-1 with TRBJ2-1; as DNA is missing, the TRBD1 call by TCRdb cannot be tested. Germline values: CDR1 KGHDR, CDR2 SFDVKD. The CDR3 is 14 residues long. CDR3 residues: CATSEPTGSNEQFF.